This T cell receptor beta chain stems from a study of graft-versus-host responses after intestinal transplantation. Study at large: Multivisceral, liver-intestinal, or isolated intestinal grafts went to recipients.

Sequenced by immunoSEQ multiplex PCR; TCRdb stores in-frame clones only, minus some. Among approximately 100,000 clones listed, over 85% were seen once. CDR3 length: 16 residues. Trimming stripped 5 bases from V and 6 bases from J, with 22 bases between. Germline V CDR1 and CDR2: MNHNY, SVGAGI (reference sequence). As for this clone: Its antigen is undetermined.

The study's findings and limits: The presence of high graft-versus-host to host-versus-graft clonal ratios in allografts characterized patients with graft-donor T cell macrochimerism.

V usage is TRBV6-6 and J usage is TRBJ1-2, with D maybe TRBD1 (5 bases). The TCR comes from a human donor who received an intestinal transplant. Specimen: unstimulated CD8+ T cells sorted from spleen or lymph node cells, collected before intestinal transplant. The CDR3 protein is CASSPPLGEWGDGYTF. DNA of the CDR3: TGTGCCAGCAGTCCCCCCTTGGGGGAATGGGGAGATGGCTACACCTTC.